The rows below give T cell receptor beta chains drawn from one sample of a study of cytotoxic CD8 clonotypes in ibrutinib-treated CLL. This table comes from immunoSEQ multiplex PCR, and its TCRdb copy is limited to in-frame clones, with some not included. There are approximately 320,000 clones in the sample; about 61% occur only once, and about 6.7% lies in the top ten. This material consisted of PBMCs, taken after 36 months of ibrutinib treatment. These receptors all stem from a human donor with chronic lymphocytic leukemia. The CDR3 runs from the conserved cysteine through the conserved F or W. A D gene is named only where the DNA matches it firmly. Not all rows give a size; the values are once, few, many and, for expanded clones, a class.

abundance	j_gene	d_gene	v_gene	CDR3nt	CDR3aa
once	TRBJ2-1	TRBD2	TRBV6-1	TGTGCCAGCAGTGCCCGGGGAGCGGGGGGCTCCTACAATGAGCAGTTCTTC	CASSARGAGGSYNEQFF
few	TRBJ1-2	NA	TRBV9	TGTGCCAGCAGCGAATACCTACAGAGCGCAGAGGGCTACACCTTC	CASSEYLQSAEGYTF
NA	TRBJ2-7	NA	TRBV9	TGTGCCAGCACCAAGAATCTTGGGGCCTACGAGCAGTACTTC	CASTKNLGAYEQYF
NA	TRBJ2-7	NA	TRBV6-6	TGTGCCAGCGTCCGGGGGTACTACGAGCAGTACTTC	CASVRGYYEQYF
NA	TRBJ1-2	NA	TRBV9	TGTGCCAGCAGCGTAACCCGGCGGAGTGGGACTAACTATGGCTACACCTTC	CASSVTRRSGTNYGYTF
NA	TRBJ1-1	NA	TRBV10-2	TGCGCCAGCAGTAGGTGGGGGGAGGACACTGAAGCTTTCTTT	CASSRWGEDTEAFF
NA	TRBJ1-5	NA	TRBV27	TGTGCCAGCGGATTGGGTTGGAATCAGCCCCAGCATTTT	CASGLGWNQPQHF
NA	TRBJ2-7	NA	TRBV18	TGTGCCAGCTCACCCGCGGACAGACCCTACGAGCAGTACTTC	CASSPADRPYEQYF
NA	TRBJ2-5	TRBD1	TRBV29-1	TGCAGCGTCCTACAGGGGCCCCAAGAGACCCAGTACTTC	CSVLQGPQETQYF
few	TRBJ1-1	NA	TRBV11-2	TGTGCCAGCAGCTTACAAAGGGACTACACTGAAGCTTTCTTT	CASSLQRDYTEAFF
few	TRBJ2-2	NA	TRBV5-6	TGTGCCAGCAGCTTGGAGTTGGCCCCCGGGGAGCTGTTTTTT	CASSLELAPGELFF
NA	TRBJ2-7	TRBD1	TRBV29-1	TGCAGCGTTTACGCGACAGGGGTATACGAGCAGTACTTC	CSVYATGVYEQYF
NA	TRBJ2-7	TRBD1	TRBV11-2	TGTGCCAGCAGCTTATATGGGACAGGGGACGAGCAGTACTTC	CASSLYGTGDEQYF
NA	TRBJ2-3	TRBD2	TRBV6-1	TGTGCCAGCAGCAAGACTAGCGGGAGCTCAGATACGCAGTATTTT	CASSKTSGSSDTQYF
few	TRBJ2-6	TRBD1	TRBV19	TGTGCCAGTAGTTTGGGACAGGGAGTAAACGTCCTGACTTTC	CASSLGQGVNVLTF
NA	TRBJ2-7	TRBD2	TRBV9	TGTGCCAGCAGCGCGACTAGCGGGGACGAGCAGTACTTC	CASSATSGDEQYF
NA	TRBJ2-7	NA	TRBV9	TGTGCCAGCAGCGTAGCTGGGGCAGGGTACTACGAGCAGTACTTC	CASSVAGAGYYEQYF
NA	TRBJ1-6	NA	TRBV6-5	TGTGCCAGCAGTCCAAATAATTCACCCCTCCACTTT	CASSPNNSPLHF
NA	TRBJ2-1	NA	TRBV4-1	TGCGCCAGCAGCCAGCGAGACGATAGGGATGAGCAGTTCTTC	CASSQRDDRDEQFF
few	TRBJ2-5	TRBD2	TRBV6-5	TGTGCCAGCAGTTACACGGGACTAGCGGGAGTTGAGACCCAGTACTTC	CASSYTGLAGVETQYF
NA	TRBJ2-7	NA	TRBV5-8	TGTGCCAGCAGCTTCCGGGACGGAGGCTCCTACGAGCAGTACTTC	CASSFRDGGSYEQYF
NA	TRBJ1-1	TRBD1	TRBV4-1	TGCGCCAGCAGCCCCCGGACAGGGAACACTGAAGCTTTCTTT	CASSPRTGNTEAFF
NA	TRBJ2-7	TRBD1	TRBV10-3	TGTGCCATCAGGGCCGACAGGGCCTACGAGCAGTACTTC	CAIRADRAYEQYF
once	TRBJ2-1	TRBD2	TRBV12-5	TGTGCTAGTGCCTCGATTATGGCTAGCGGGAGTGATGAGCAGTTCTTC	CASASIMASGSDEQFF
NA	TRBJ2-3	TRBD1	TRBV18	TGTGCCAGCTCACCAAAGACAGGGTCGGATACGCAGTATTTT	CASSPKTGSDTQYF
NA	TRBJ1-1	NA	TRBV2	TGTGCCAGCAGTGAGCGGACGGTGAACACTGAAGCTTTCTTT	CASSERTVNTEAFF
NA	TRBJ1-2	NA	TRBV25-1	TGTGCCAGCAGTGAATCTATTGGAGGGTCCCCTTATGGCTACACCTTC	CASSESIGGSPYGYTF
NA	TRBJ1-2	NA	TRBV5-8	TGTGCCAGCAGCTTGGACAGGGACTATGGCTACACCTTC	CASSLDRDYGYTF
NA	TRBJ2-7	TRBD2	TRBV6-5	TGTGCCAGCAGTAGCGGGACTGGTTACGAGCAGTACTTC	CASSSGTGYEQYF
few	TRBJ2-5	TRBD2	TRBV5-1	TGCGCCAGCAGCTTGATCCTAGCGGGAGGGGAGACCCAGTACTTC	CASSLILAGGETQYF
NA	TRBJ1-5	TRBD1	TRBV7-2	TGTGCCAGCAGCACCCGACAGGGGGTGATAGATCAGCCCCAGCATTTT	CASSTRQGVIDQPQHF
few	TRBJ1-6	NA	TRBV7-3	TGTGCCAGCAGCATTACACCCAATTCACCCCTCCACTTT	CASSITPNSPLHF
NA	TRBJ2-3	NA	TRBV7-8	TGTGCCAGCAGCAATCCGCGGGTCTCCCCCGGGACAGATACGCAGTATTTT	CASSNPRVSPGTDTQYF
NA	TRBJ2-1	NA	TRBV19	TGTGCCAGTTGCCCCAGTTGGGGGTCGTACTACAATGAGCAGTTCTTC	CASCPSWGSYYNEQFF
few	TRBJ2-7	TRBD1	TRBV10-3	TGTGCCATCAGAGCCGGGACAGTGTCGGACGAGCAGTACTTC	CAIRAGTVSDEQYF
NA	TRBJ1-1	NA	TRBV29-1	TGCAGCGTTGAGGACCCAGGGGTAGGCGCTGAAGCTTTCTTT	CSVEDPGVGAEAFF
NA	TRBJ1-2	TRBD1	TRBV6-5	TGTGCCAGCAGTCGCGGACAGGGGGCATCTGGCTACACCTTC	CASSRGQGASGYTF
NA	TRBJ2-5	TRBD2	TRBV5-6	TGTGCCAGCAGCTTCACTAGCGGGAGGGGTTTAGAGACCCAGTACTTC	CASSFTSGRGLETQYF
NA	TRBJ2-7	NA	TRBV9	TGTGCCAGCAGCGCCCTACAGGGTTCCATGGTTTACGAGCAGTACTTC	CASSALQGSMVYEQYF
NA	TRBJ2-7	TRBD1	TRBV5-4	TGTGCCAGCAGCTTCCCCGGGACAGTGGTCGAGCAGTACTTC	CASSFPGTVVEQYF
few	TRBJ2-1	NA	TRBV7-6	TGTGCCAGCAGCCCCGGGACGGAAACGTTCTTC	CASSPGTETFF
NA	TRBJ1-2	NA	TRBV29-1	TGCAGCGTTACTCGGACAGCCTCGAACTATGGCTACACCTTC	CSVTRTASNYGYTF
NA	TRBJ2-3	NA	TRBV29-1	TGCAGCGTAGCCGGGACGGCTAGCACAGATACGCAGTATTTT	CSVAGTASTDTQYF
few	TRBJ2-7	NA	TRBV18	TGTGCCAGCTCACCAGCCGGACGGCCCCCCTACGAGCAGTACTTC	CASSPAGRPPYEQYF
NA	TRBJ2-7	NA	TRBV2	TGTGCCAGCATAGGGGTGCTCTCCTACGAGCAGTACTTC	CASIGVLSYEQYF
few	TRBJ1-6	TRBD1	TRBV7-3	TGTGCCAGCAGCCGACATACAGGGGACGATTCACCCCTCCACTTT	CASSRHTGDDSPLHF
NA	TRBJ1-2	TRBD1	TRBV7-3	TGTGCCAGCAGCTTGGGACAGGGGAAAACCTATGGCTACACCTTC	CASSLGQGKTYGYTF
few	TRBJ1-5	TRBD1	TRBV10-2	TGCGCCAGCAGTGACTCAGGGGGCAACAATCAGCCCCAGCATTTT	CASSDSGGNNQPQHF
once	TRBJ1-1	TRBD1	TRBV29-1	TGCAGCGTTCGGGACAGGGGGATTGAAGCTTTCTTT	CSVRDRGIEAFF
NA	TRBJ2-7	NA	TRBV5-1	TGCGCCAGCAGCGCAGGTGGGCAGGGGTGGTTTTACGAGCAGTACTTC	CASSAGGQGWFYEQYF